This TCR beta chain was observed in a study of regulatory T cells in long-lasting Graves disease (dated by TCRdb to the early 2020s). Context from the whole study: In the newly diagnosed Graves' disease group, patients had been taking antithyroid drugs for less than 3 months. The study was conducted in China and was registered as a clinical trial. TCR sequencing covered some 13 persistent and roughly 20 newly diagnosed Graves' disease patients, around 33 samples in total. This study used TCR sequencing and RNA sequencing of peripheral blood to compare persistent Graves' disease patients against newly diagnosed Graves' disease patients. Paper-wide results and their limitations: Persistent Graves' disease patients showed lower TCR Shannon entropy and fewer highly expanded clones than newly diagnosed patients, suggesting clonal expansion. The authors acknowledged the small sample size as a limitation that may reduce accuracy. TRBV28, TRBJ1-2 and TRBJ2-5 were preferentially used in persistent disease, while TRBV20-1 and TRBJ2-1 were favored in newly diagnosed disease. Peripheral blood alone was examined, since thyroid tissue, which constituted the primary lesion, could not be accessed. Persistent patients shared more public clonotypes among themselves (roughly 2,700) than newly diagnosed patients did (nearly 1,000). Sequencing and analysis were restricted to the TCR beta chain.

The time point label here, explained by the study, means: newly diagnosed GD, antithyroid drugs for less than 3 months. For both TCR sequencing and RNA sequencing, RNA was extracted from PBMCs in TRIzol. Graves' disease was diagnosed according to American Thyroid Association guidelines. Patients were recruited from an endocrinology department in Xi'an, China. Each patient gave approximately 10 milliliters of peripheral blood, collected in an EDTA anticoagulant tube. Ficoll Paque Plus density gradient separation was used to isolate PBMCs, and no further T cell sorting was done. RNA quality was checked with an Agilent 2100 Bioanalyzer and agarose gel, and concentration with a NanoDrop 2000. In this sample, this clonotype turned up a few times. This clone's antigen is unknown. No clone much larger than this one lies a single base away; base qualities are absent. Libraries were constructed by multiplex PCR. Sequenced on an Illumina HiSeq 4000. TCR beta libraries were built with iRepertoire HTBI primers and Arm-PCR amplification of CDR3 regions. Gel purification was performed on PCR products prior to sequencing. Per the authors' processing: Gene usage analysis of CDR3 amino acid clonotypes used the 60 to 75 TRBV and about 14 TRBJ segments found across samples. COPE and FqMerger were used to merge the filtered high-quality paired reads into contigs. BLAST was used to align contigs to IMGT TRBV, TRBD and TRBJ reference genes, and CDR3 was defined according to IMGT. Clonotypes above 0.1% frequency were classified as highly expanded clones. Shannon entropy served as the measure of repertoire diversity, while the Gini coefficient captured V-J evenness. Public clonotypes were defined as clonotypes shared by more than one individual. TCRdb itself trimmed the public reads at Q25 with fastp, ran MiXCR and retained productive beta chains. Every distinct CDR3 protein forms one entry, paired with its most common genes and DNA. What appears here as the V and J calls and clone size reflects TCRdb's work, not the paper's. Recorded for this sample are about 540,000 distinct CDR3 sequences; about 13% of them occurred a single time. The ten largest clones represent about 10% of the sample.

The CDR3 sequence holds 12 residues, the cysteine and phenylalanine included. The only DNA kept is the CDR3, 36 bases in frame from the first base. V loses 7 bases, J loses 7 bases, and the germline ends lie 13 bases apart. According to the germline V gene, CDR1 reads SNHLY and CDR2 reads FYNNEI. These records were also assigned to another study, of T cells in Graves' hyperthyroidism and ophthalmopathy. The second source states: Stable Graves' hyperthyroidism was defined as no progression to ophthalmopathy during 18 months of follow-up. Hyperthyroidism patients were aged 18 to 65 years and newly diagnosed, with disease duration of less than 2 months. The study excluded patients with uncontrolled infections, other autoimmune diseases, pregnancy or lactation. Diagnoses were based on clinical symptoms, serum thyroxine and TRAb, thyroid ultrasound and orbital computed tomography. The TCR CDR3 was subjected to a first round of RT-PCR using the HTBI primer set and the Qiagen OneStep RT-PCR kit. Blood samples also contained most of the expanded thyroid clonotypes (frequency above 0.001), which suggests that blood repertoires may reflect thyroid immune responses. In cross-validation, a model built on a 13 V-J signature told ophthalmopathy apart from stable hyperthyroidism with 85% to 90% sensitivity and about 81% specificity, and in testing the same model reached 80%/75%. In validation, the model predicted progression to ophthalmopathy with around 71% sensitivity and approximately 78% specificity, a median of 6.5 months before onset. TCR V-J signatures able to tell the groups apart were searched for in a discovery cohort of about a hundred patients, of whom more than 40 had Graves' ophthalmopathy and roughly 57 had stable Graves' hyperthyroidism. Prospective prediction of ophthalmopathy was tested in an independent validation cohort consisting of 18 hyperthyroidism patients and approximately 16 patients who later progressed to ophthalmopathy. For training and testing, the 80 to 100 patients in the discovery cohort were randomly divided in a 7:3 ratio. The study also compared thyroid tissue and blood T-cell repertoires from five or six Graves' hyperthyroidism patients. After blood sampling, hyperthyroidism patients were treated with methimazole at a starting dose of 30 mg daily, and ophthalmopathy patients were treated with high-dose intravenous methylprednisolone. Libraries were constructed in a second round of multiplex PCR, after which size selection and purification were performed. The libraries were sequenced on an Illumina HiSeq2000 using paired-end 100 bp reads. SOAPnuke was used to process the raw data, removing reads that contained adapters or uncalled bases, had a mean Phred below 15, or lacked an exact match to the constant primer or identifier. High-quality paired reads were merged with COPE v1.2.5, and unique nucleotide sequences were defined as clonotypes. MiTCR v1.1 was used to align clonotypes to the IMGT TRBV, TRBD and TRBJ reference segments. Only V-J combinations with frequency above 0.0001, covering about 99% of repertoires, were analysed. A TCS score was defined as the ratio between F50 (clonal expansion) and ExV (chaos), using BLOSUM62-based TCRdist between CDR3 peptides within each V-J. Welch's t-statistics and random forest reduced 450 to 600 V-J features to around 14, which were used in a naive Bayes classifier (R e1071). No statistical method was used to set the sample size in advance, and investigators knew the group allocation. TCR Vbeta CDR3 sequencing of 140 or so peripheral blood samples (over 40 ophthalmopathy, roughly 72 hyperthyroidism and approximately 17 progressor patients) is reported in the paper.

The sequences come from peripheral blood mononuclear cells (PBMCs), collected at new diagnosis, from a patient treated with antithyroid drugs. The rearranged segments are TRBV2 and TRBJ1-2; the D gene is not confidently resolved. The TCR originated in a man aged 30-40 years with Graves disease. Donor details come from another sample of the same person, matched by shared clones. The CDR3 region: CASIFPWGGYTF. The bases are TGTGCCAGCATTTTCCCGTGGGGTGGCTACACCTTC. The variable domain in full, with residues beyond the CDR3 obtained from the reference TRBV2 and TRBJ1-2 genes, is EPEVTQTPSHQVTQMGQEVILRCVPISNHLYFYWYRQILGQKVEFLVSFYNNEISEKSEIFDDQFSVERPDGSNFTLKIRSTKLEDSAMYFCASIFPWGGYTFGSGTRLTVV.